A selection of T cell receptor beta chains follows, all from one sample in a study of neurological immune-mediated disorders. TCRdb passed the 5' RACE reads through MiXCR, listing each CDR3 protein once. Of 50,000 to 80,000 distinct CDR3 sequences in the sample, less than 5.5% were seen once. Sequenced sample: PBMCs. The origin of the receptors is a man aged 25 to 45 with multiple sclerosis. CDR3s include the opening cysteine and the closing phenylalanine or tryptophan. D genes are given only for firm matches. Not every row has a clone size; where given, it reads once, few, many or a size class.

CDR3nt	CDR3aa	j_gene	d_gene	abundance	v_gene
TGCGCCAGCAGCCGCCAAGGGGGCAGGGAGCAGTACTTC	CASSRQGGREQYF	TRBJ2-7	TRBD1	many	TRBV5-1
TGTGCCAGTAGTATAGGGCGTCACAGGCGCAATCAGCCCCAGAATTTT	CASSIGRHRRNQPQNF	TRBJ1-5	NA	NA	TRBV19
TGTGCCAGCTCACCATCAGTCGATGTCCTCCTGAACACTGAAGCTTTCTTT	CASSPSVDVLLNTEAFF	TRBJ1-1	NA	NA	TRBV18
TGTGCCAGCTCAACACGTGGCAAAACCATATATTTT	CASSTRGKTIYF	TRBJ1-3	NA	few	TRBV18
TGCGCCAGCAGCTTGGAGGGGCAGGCGGGGGTCCCTTCTCAAGAGACCCAGTACTTC	CASSLEGQAGVPSQETQYF	TRBJ2-5	TRBD2	many	TRBV5-1
TGTGCCAGCAGTTCCCGGACAGGGCGTTCTTCACCCCTCAACTTT	CASSSRTGRSSPLNF	TRBJ1-6	TRBD1	many	TRBV27
TGCGCCAGCAGCTTGGGAGGGGAAGAGACCCAGTACTTC	CASSLGGEETQYF	TRBJ2-5	NA	many	TRBV5-1
TGTGCCATCAGTGAGAACGGGGGCGTCAACGTCCTGACTTTC	CAISENGGVNVLTF	TRBJ2-6	NA	many	TRBV10-3
TGTGCCAGCAGCCGCCTAGCTACCTACAATGAGCAGTTCTTC	CASSRLATYNEQFF	TRBJ2-1	NA	NA	TRBV7-9
TGTGCCAGCAGTGCGGAACTGAACACTGAAGCTTTCTTT	CASSAELNTEAFF	TRBJ1-1	NA	few	TRBV6-4
TGCGCCAGCAGCCAACAGGGGGCGTCTAATGAAAAACTGTTTTTT	CASSQQGASNEKLFF	TRBJ1-4	TRBD1	many	TRBV5-1
TGCGCCAGCAGCCCCCTAGACAGTGACTACGAGCAGTACTTC	CASSPLDSDYEQYF	TRBJ2-7	NA	few	TRBV4-1
TGTGCCAGCAGTGAAGGGGTTGGGGTCGGCACTGAAGCTTTCTTT	CASSEGVGVGTEAFF	TRBJ1-1	NA	NA	TRBV6-1
TGCAGTGCGGGGACAGGGGTGAGAGATGGCTACACCTTC	CSAGTGVRDGYTF	TRBJ1-2	TRBD1	many	TRBV20-1
TGTGCCAGCAGTCCTTTAGCGGGGGAAGATACGCAGTATTTT	CASSPLAGEDTQYF	TRBJ2-3	TRBD2	many	TRBV7-6
TGTGCCAGCAGTTTGGGAGGTTTATGGGTCTTC	CASSLGGLWVF	TRBJ2-1	NA	NA	TRBV6-5
TGTGCCATCAGTGACCCCAACTGGGGACAGGGAAAAAACACAGATACGCAGTATTTT	CAISDPNWGQGKNTDTQYF	TRBJ2-3	TRBD1	many	TRBV10-3
TGCGCCAGCAGCTCGTCGACAGGCTCGGCCAAAAACATTCAGTACTTC	CASSSSTGSAKNIQYF	TRBJ2-4	NA	few	TRBV5-1
TGTGCCAGCAGTTTGGAGATGGCTAATGAAAAACTGTTTTTT	CASSLEMANEKLFF	TRBJ1-4	NA	many	TRBV12-3/TRBV12-4
TGTGCCAGCAGCTTAGCGGGCGGGGGGGCGGCAGATACGCAGTATTTT	CASSLAGGGAADTQYF	TRBJ2-3	TRBD2	many	TRBV7-6
TGTGCCAGCAGCTTCGGGCCTGGCACGCAGTATTTT	CASSFGPGTQYF	TRBJ2-3	NA	many	TRBV7-8
TGTGCCATTTCAAGTAACTATAGCAATCAGCCCCAGCATTTT	CAISSNYSNQPQHF	TRBJ1-5	NA	many	TRBV10-3
TGTGCCAGCAGCTTGGGCCGGGGAGATCAGCCCCAGAATTTT	CASSLGRGDQPQNF	TRBJ1-5	NA	many	TRBV7-9
TGTGCCACCAGTGAACCAAACCCAGGGTCCGGGGAGCTGTTTTTT	CATSEPNPGSGELFF	TRBJ2-2	NA	few	TRBV24-1
TGCGCCAGCAGCTTGGGAGCGGGACCGATCACAGATACGCAGTATTTT	CASSLGAGPITDTQYF	TRBJ2-3	TRBD2	many	TRBV5-1
TGTGCCAGCAGCTTCCGGGACGGAATACCTGAAGCTTTCTTT	CASSFRDGIPEAFF	TRBJ1-1	NA	many	TRBV13
TGCAGTGCTAGACATCCAGGGGATTATTATGGCTACACCTTC	CSARHPGDYYGYTF	TRBJ1-2	NA	many	TRBV20-1
TGCAGTGCTAGAGGGGTGGGGGTCTCCTACGAGCAGTACTTC	CSARGVGVSYEQYF	TRBJ2-7	NA	many	TRBV20-1
TGTGCCAGCAGCCTGGGGGGGACTAGAAGGACTGAAGCTTTCTTT	CASSLGGTRRTEAFF	TRBJ1-1	NA	many	TRBV3-1
TGTGCCAGCAGCCCCGGACGGGGCAATGAGCAGTTCTTC	CASSPGRGNEQFF	TRBJ2-1	NA	many	TRBV3-1
TGTGCCAGCAGCGAGAGACAGGGGATAGCGGAAGAGCAGTACTTC	CASSERQGIAEEQYF	TRBJ2-7	TRBD1	many	TRBV9
TGTGCCAGCAAATCCGACAGTCTGAACACTGAAGCTTTCTTT	CASKSDSLNTEAFF	TRBJ1-1	NA	many	TRBV6-5